The 27 T cell receptor beta chains presented below share a single source sample, sequenced in a study of cytomegalovirus exposure and HLA in healthy donors. 13 Jbeta primers and 60 Vbeta primers were used for the PCR. TCRdb keeps only in-frame clones here, not all; method: immunoSEQ multiplex PCR. The sample holds around 190,000 clones, approximately 86% seen once. Sequences were obtained from PBMCs. These receptors were taken from a woman in her late teens or twenties in good health and CMV-seronegative.

CDR3 sequence reads: CASAREGLGTDTQYF. In DNA form, the CDR3 reads TGTGCCAGCGCTAGGGAGGGACTTGGCACAGATACGCAGTATTTT. The chain has TRBV6-4 and TRBJ2-3, with 7 bases fitting TRBD2. Trimming took 8 bases from V and 1 from J; bases not matched to a gene: 9. CDR3 length: 15 amino acids. Germline assignment: CDR1 MRHNA and CDR2 SNTAGT.

There are a few counts of this clone. This chain joins TRBV7-9 and TRBJ1-1, with a possible D match to TRBD1 (5 bases). The CDR3 is 13 amino acids. The V end lost 5 bases, the J end lost 2 bases, and 9 bases lay between the germline ends. Germline-derived CDR1 and CDR2 are SEHNR and FQNEAQ (reference sequence). CDR3 DNA: TGTGCCAGCAGCACCAGGGCAAACACTGAAGCTTTCTTT. This sequence encodes CASSTRANTEAFF.

CDR3 coding DNA: TGTGCCAGCAGTTCGGCAGCGGGAGCATACAATGAGCAGTTCTTC. It yields the protein CASSSAAGAYNEQFF. The gene calls are TRBV27 and TRBJ2-1, with 8 bases aligning to TRBD2. The junction had 6 bases not matched to a gene; V was cut back by 4 bases and J by 4 bases. The germline V gene encodes CDR1 MNHEY and CDR2 SMNVEV (reference sequence). CDR3 size: 15 residues.

This clone was recorded a few times. This chain connects TRBV6-5 to TRBJ2-7; tentative D call: TRBD1 (6 bases). This CDR3 contains 12 residues. Germline CDR1 MNHEY, CDR2 SVGAGI. The V end was cut by 8 bases, the J end by 0 bases, with 8 bases between. The CDR3 protein is CASGTLSYEQYF. Written as DNA, the CDR3 is TGTGCCAGCGGGACACTCTCCTACGAGCAGTACTTC.

V and J are TRBV11-3 and TRBJ2-3; D perhaps matches TRBD1 (5 bases). Trimming stripped 4 bases from V and 5 bases from J, with 16 bases between. The germline V gene encodes CDR1 SGHNT and CDR2 YENEEA. The length of the CDR3 is 15 residues. DNA of the CDR3: TGTGCCAGCAGCTCCTCGGACACGTCGCGAGATACGCAGTATTTT. Residues: CASSSSDTSRDTQYF.

This clone was seen a single time. The chain combines TRBV4-1 with TRBJ2-7, with TRBD2 matching over 7 bases. The CDR3 is 17 amino acids. The germline V gene encodes CDR1 MGHRA and CDR2 YSYEKL. J lost 0 bases, V lost 0 bases, and 8 bases had no gene match. The chain's CDR3 is CASSQDSRRGSSYEQYF. The CDR3 DNA reads TGCGCCAGCAGCCAAGATAGTCGGCGGGGGAGCTCCTACGAGCAGTACTTC.

The CDR3 DNA sequence: TGTGCCAGCAGCTTATACCTTGTGGGAGGGACTGAAGCTTTCTTT. Protein: CASSLYLVGGTEAFF. The chain has TRBV7-2 and TRBJ1-1, with unresolved D. Germline V gene data show CDR1 as SGHTA and CDR2 as FQGNSA. The CDR3 totals 15 residues. V shed 2 bases and J shed 5 bases, with 15 bases lying between them.

This clone has more than one count but fewer than ten. The genes are TRBV29-1 and TRBJ1-1; no firm D call. Germline V gives CDR1 SQVTM, CDR2 ANQGSEA. The CDR3 length is 10 residues. Trimming pared 4 bases from V and 7 bases from J, leaving 7 bases between. In DNA form, the CDR3 reads TGCAGCGTTGTTTTGTATGAAGCTTTCTTT. Its translation: CSVVLYEAFF.

CDR3 residues: CASSGPQGAADEQYF. The CDR3 DNA reads as TGTGCCAGCAGTGGCCCTCAGGGGGCCGCAGACGAGCAGTACTTC. V usage is TRBV28 and J usage is TRBJ2-7, with 8 bases that match TRBD1. Looked up from germline, CDR1 is MDHEN and CDR2 is SYDVKM. The CDR3 runs 15 residues. Trimming cost V 5 bases and J 5 bases; bases outside gene matches: 11.

A few counts support this clone. This chain links TRBV5-5 with TRBJ2-7, with TRBD1 matching over 9 bases. This CDR3 contains 15 residues. Germline CDR1 reads SGHKS; CDR2 reads YYEKEE (reference sequence). V lost 1 base and J lost 4; bases outside the gene matches: 6. This CDR3 reads CASSLLGTGTYEQYF. The DNA of the CDR3 is TGTGCCAGCAGCTTGCTCGGGACAGGGACTTACGAGCAGTACTTC.

The chain combines TRBV18 with TRBJ2-3; TRBD1 matches 8 bases. The germline gives CDR1 KGHSH, CDR2 LQKENI. This CDR3 region has 13 residues. V dropped 4 bases and J dropped 6; count of bases not matched to a gene: 3. The CDR3 region has the DNA TGTGCCAGCTCACAGGACAGGGCCGATACGCAGTATTTT. Its protein is CASSQDRADTQYF. Full variable domain (remainder filled in from reference TRBV18 and TRBJ2-3): NAGVMQNPRHLVRRRGQEARLRCSPMKGHSHVYWYRQLPEEGLKFMVYLQKENIIDESGMPKERFSAEFPKEGPSILRIQQVVRGDSAAYFCASSQDRADTQYFGPGTRLTVL.

The CDR3 protein is CASSLSLGTGGEKLFF. The CDR3 region has the DNA TGTGCCAGCAGCTTAAGTCTCGGGACAGGGGGAGAAAAACTGTTTTTT. This chain links TRBV7-9 with TRBJ1-4, with 11 bases that match TRBD1. The CDR3 has 16 residues. Trimming at V came to 2 bases and at J to 8 bases, leaving 7 bases not matched to a gene. From germline, CDR1 is SEHNR and CDR2 FQNEAQ (reference sequence). Based on the CDR3 plus reference TRBV7-9 and TRBJ1-4, the full variable domain is DTGVSQNPRHKITKRGQNVTFRCDPISEHNRLYWYRQTLGQGPEFLTYFQNEAQLEKSRLLSDRFSAERPKGSFSTLEIQRTEQGDSAMYLCASSLSLGTGGEKLFFGSGTQLSVL.

Only one count was recorded for this clone. The chain uses TRBV7-9 and TRBJ2-1, with D perhaps matching TRBD2 (6 bases). Deletions cut 1 base from V and 10 bases from J, with 8 bases between. The CDR3 is 12 residues long. The germline CDR1 and CDR2 sequences are SEHNR and FQNEAQ (reference sequence). The CDR3 region is CASSLGRGEQFF. Here the CDR3 DNA reads TGTGCCAGCAGCTTAGGTCGGGGGGAGCAGTTCTTC.

The gene calls are TRBV28 and TRBJ1-6; D gene uncertain. V was pared by 2 bases and J by 5 bases, with 7 bases between. Germline assignment: CDR1 MDHEN and CDR2 SYDVKM. The CDR3 totals 14 residues. CDR3 loop: CASSLGPNNSPLHF. The CDR3, as DNA: TGTGCCAGCAGTTTAGGGCCCAATAATTCACCCCTCCACTTT.

The chain recombines TRBV18 with TRBJ1-1, with unresolved D. Looked up from germline, CDR1 is KGHSH and CDR2 is LQKENI. The ends were cut back, 2 bases at V and 3 bases at J, with 13 bases in the middle. The CDR3 totals 15 residues. CDR3 amino acids: CASSPEVRLDTEAFF. In DNA form, the CDR3 reads TGTGCCAGCTCACCAGAGGTACGGTTGGACACTGAAGCTTTCTTT.

Remarks on this clone: This sample includes further DNA sequences coding for the same CDR3. The chain couples TRBV5-1 to TRBJ1-3; D perhaps matches TRBD1 (5 bases). Between the trimmed V and J ends, which lost 4 bases and 4 bases, there was a span of 9 bases. Germline CDR1 reads SGHRS; CDR2 reads YFSETQ. This CDR3 has 13 residues. For the CDR3, the DNA is TGCGCCAGCAGCCAGGGTTCCGGAAACACCATATATTTT. Translating gives CASSQGSGNTIYF.

The chain recombines TRBV27 with TRBJ1-1, with no clear D. The CDR3 length is 14 residues. Germline V gives CDR1 MNHEY, CDR2 SMNVEV (reference sequence). V lost 6 bases to trimming and J lost 1 base, with 12 bases between them. In nucleotides, the CDR3 is TGTGCCAGCAGCCTTAGGGCGGGGAACACTGAAGCTTTCTTT. This translates into CASSLRAGNTEAFF.

The genes are TRBV2 and TRBJ1-2; maybe TRBD1 (5 bases). V lost 2 bases and J lost 4, with 11 bases in between. The CDR3 loop spans 14 amino acids. Germline V lookup: CDR1 SNHLY, CDR2 FYNNEI. The CDR3 loop reads CASSERRALYGYTF. The CDR3, as DNA: TGTGCCAGCAGTGAACGCAGGGCTCTCTATGGCTACACCTTC.

This chain joins TRBV19 and TRBJ2-5; TRBD2 is a possible D gene (5 bases). The CDR3 sequence is 13 residues long. The V end lost 5 bases, the J end lost 4 bases, and 11 bases lay between the germline ends. From germline, CDR1 is LNHDA and CDR2 SQIVND (reference sequence). The CDR3, as DNA: TGTGCCAGTAGTGCTGACTATAGAGAGACCCAGTACTTC. The encoded protein is CASSADYRETQYF. The full variable domain, completed using reference TRBV19 and TRBJ2-5, is DGGITQSPKYLFRKEGQNVTLSCEQNLNHDAMYWYRQDPGQGLRLIYYSQIVNDFQKGDIAEGYSVSREKKESFPLTVTSAQKNPTAFYLCASSADYRETQYFGPGTRLLVL.

This sequence joins TRBV5-1 and TRBJ2-1; 8 nucleotides agree with TRBD1. Per germline, CDR1 SGHRS and CDR2 YFSETQ. The junction had 5 bases not matched to a gene; V was cut back by 7 bases and J by 2 bases. This CDR3 comprises 14 residues. This CDR3 reads CASGLQGAYNEQFF. The CDR3 DNA follows: TGCGCCAGCGGCCTACAGGGGGCCTACAATGAGCAGTTCTTC.

The rearrangement joins TRBV29-1 to TRBJ1-3; 7 bases map to TRBD1. The CDR3 is 14 amino acids. CDR1 and CDR2 (germline): SQVTM, ANQGSEA. The V segment lost 6 bases and the J segment 0 bases; nucleotides outside the gene matches: 5. CDR3 protein: CSVGTASSGNTIYF. The CDR3 bases are TGCAGCGTGGGGACAGCGAGCTCTGGAAACACCATATATTTT.

The CDR3 DNA sequence: TGTGCCAGCAGTTTATCAGGGGGCGGGTCCTATGGCTACACCTTC. Translating it yields CASSLSGGGSYGYTF. This chain uses TRBV27 with TRBJ1-2; 7 bases are shared with TRBD1. V trimming: 0 bases; J trimming: 4 bases; junction bases outside the gene matches: 5. Germline V gene data show CDR1 as MNHEY and CDR2 as SMNVEV (reference sequence). This CDR3 region has 15 residues.

The genes are TRBV4-1 and TRBJ2-3; D is perhaps TRBD1 (5 bases). V gave up 4 bases and J gave up 0 bases, with 23 bases separating them. CDR1 is MGHRA and CDR2 is YSYEKL in the germline V gene. The CDR3 length is 19 residues. Here the CDR3 reads CASSPIPVLVGPSTDTQYF. The CDR3, as DNA: TGCGCCAGCAGCCCGATACCAGTGTTAGTGGGGCCTAGCACAGATACGCAGTATTTT.

The V call is TRBV7-9, the J call TRBJ2-5; D perhaps matches TRBD2 (5 bases). CDR3 length equals 15 residues. V was cut by 6 bases and J by 1 base, with 15 bases left in between. Germline V CDR1 and CDR2: SEHNR, FQNEAQ (reference sequence). Here the CDR3 DNA reads TGTGCCAGCAGGCCCGGACTGACCCTCCAAGAGACCCAGTACTTC. Protein: CASRPGLTLQETQYF.

In its sample, this clone was seen once. The chain links TRBV4-1 to TRBJ1-4; D perhaps matches TRBD1 (6 bases). Germline values: CDR1 MGHRA, CDR2 YSYEKL. The CDR3 contains 18 residues. V lost 1 base, J lost 1 base, and 16 bases lay in between. The DNA for the CDR3 is TGCGCCAGCAGCCAAGCCGGAGGCAGGGGAAGAACTAATGAAAAACTGTTTTTT. This encodes CASSQAGGRGRTNEKLFF.

The CDR3 is CASSPPVGRNTGELFF. In DNA, the CDR3 is TGTGCCAGCTCACCACCGGTCGGGAGGAACACCGGGGAGCTGTTTTTT. The chain is built from TRBV18 and TRBJ2-2; D perhaps matches TRBD2 (6 bases). The CDR3 consists of 16 residues. Per germline, CDR1 KGHSH and CDR2 LQKENI. The V end lost 0 bases, the J end lost 1 base, and 9 bases lay between the germline ends.

The chain combines TRBV5-8 with TRBJ1-2; 8 bases are shared with TRBD1. V lost 2 bases to trimming and J lost 6 bases; unmatched junction nucleotides: 15. Looked up from germline, CDR1 is SGHTS and CDR2 is YDEGEE. This CDR3 is 17 amino acids long. The chain's CDR3 is CASSLLPHRGELDGYTF. Here the CDR3 DNA reads TGTGCCAGCAGCTTACTCCCACACAGGGGGGAATTGGATGGCTACACCTTC.